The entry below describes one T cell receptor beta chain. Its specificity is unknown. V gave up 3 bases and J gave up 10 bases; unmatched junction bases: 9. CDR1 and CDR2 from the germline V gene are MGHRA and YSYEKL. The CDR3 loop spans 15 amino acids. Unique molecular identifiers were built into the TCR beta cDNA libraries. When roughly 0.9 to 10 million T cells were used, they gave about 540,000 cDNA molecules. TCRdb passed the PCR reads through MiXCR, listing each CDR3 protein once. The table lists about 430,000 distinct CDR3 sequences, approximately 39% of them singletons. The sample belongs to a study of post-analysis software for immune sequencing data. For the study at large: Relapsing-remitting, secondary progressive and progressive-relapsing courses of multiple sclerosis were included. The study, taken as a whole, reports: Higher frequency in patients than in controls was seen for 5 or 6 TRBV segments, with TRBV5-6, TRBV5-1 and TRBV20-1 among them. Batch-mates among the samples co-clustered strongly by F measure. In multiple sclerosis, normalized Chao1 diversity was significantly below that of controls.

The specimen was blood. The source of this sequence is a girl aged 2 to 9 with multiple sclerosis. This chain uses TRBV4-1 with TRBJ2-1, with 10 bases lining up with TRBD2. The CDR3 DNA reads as TGCGCCAGCAGCCACGAACCGGGACTAGCGAGGGAGCAGTTCTTC. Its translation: CASSHEPGLAREQFF.